The 28 T cell receptor beta chains below come from one sample, sequenced in a study of CD8+ T cells in alopecia areata. In each case, RNA was isolated and then reverse transcribed into cDNA as the sequencing template. Generated by immunoSEQ multiplex PCR, the TCRdb table keeps only in-frame clones and is missing some. The table includes about 200,000 clones, around 62% detected once. This specimen consisted of CD4+ T cells sorted from blood, obtained at week 0. The receptors shown here come from a human donor with alopecia areata.

This rearrangement joins TRBV5-4 to TRBJ2-2; 8 bases map to TRBD2. CDR1 is SGHNT and CDR2 is YYREEE in the germline V gene (reference sequence). Trimming removed 4 bases from V and 2 bases from J; junction bases left unmatched: 4. The CDR3 loop spans 15 amino acids. The CDR3 sequence: CASSRRGDNTGELFF. The CDR3 region has the DNA TGTGCCAGCAGCCGGCGGGGGGATAACACCGGGGAGCTGTTTTTT.

The genes are TRBV7-6 and TRBJ1-1; 7 positions agree with TRBD1. This CDR3 spans 15 amino acids. The V gene's germline CDR1 is SGHVS and CDR2 FNYEAQ. The V segment lost 4 bases and the J segment 1 base; nucleotides outside the gene matches: 6. The CDR3 bases are TGTGCCAGCAGCTCAACGTACAGGGGGAACACTGAAGCTTTCTTT. It yields the protein CASSSTYRGNTEAFF.

This clone has a handful of counts. CDR3 residues: CASSQGRHLAGGRTDTQYF. The CDR3 DNA reads as TGTGCCAGCAGCCAAGGTCGTCATCTAGCGGGGGGACGCACAGATACGCAGTATTTT. This chain links TRBV4-2 with TRBJ2-3; 11 nucleotides agree with TRBD2. Germline CDR1 LGHNA, CDR2 YNFKEQ. V was clipped by 1 base and J by 1 base; unmatched bases: 10. The CDR3 extends over 19 amino acids.

The rearrangement links TRBV25-1 to TRBJ2-7; 7 nucleotides align to TRBD2. There are 15 residues in the CDR3. V lost 4 bases, J lost 1 base, and 7 bases stayed unmatched. Germline CDR1 MGHDK, CDR2 SYGVNS. CDR3 nucleotide sequence: TGTGCCAGCAGTGTGGGAGGGGCAGGATCCTACGAGCAGTACTTC. Its translation is CASSVGGAGSYEQYF.

The V and J genes are TRBV4-1 and TRBJ2-6, with D uncertain. The CDR3 is made up of 18 amino acids. Germline CDR1 is MGHRA and CDR2 is YSYEKL. V gave up 4 bases and J gave up 2 bases, with 18 bases separating them. The CDR3 DNA is TGCGCCAGCAGCCCCGTATACGTTGGGTCGACTGGGGCCAACGTCCTGACTTTC. Translating it yields CASSPVYVGSTGANVLTF.

This clone showed up just once. This specimen includes other DNA sequences encoding the same CDR3. J is TRBJ1-2 and V is TRBV30; D not certain. CDR3 size: 11 residues. Germline lookup yields CDR1 GTSNPN and CDR2 SVGIG (reference sequence). V shed 2 bases and J shed 2 bases, with 3 bases lying between them. Here the CDR3 DNA reads TGTGCCTGGAGTCCAAACTATGGCTACACCTTC. The encoded protein is CAWSPNYGYTF.

This clone was detected only a few times. The chain joins TRBV14 to TRBJ1-2; D gene ambiguous. The CDR3 runs 14 residues. V was shortened by 4 bases and J by 2 bases, with 11 bases between the two germline ends. Germline CDR1 is SGHDN and CDR2 is FVKESK. The CDR3 sequence is CASSLRTGNYGYTF. Written as DNA, the CDR3 is TGTGCCAGCAGCCTACGGACGGGGAACTATGGCTACACCTTC.

V is TRBV6-1 and J is TRBJ2-1; D is unclear. Germline CDR1 MNHNS, CDR2 SASEGT. The CDR3 is 15 amino acids. Trimming removed 1 base at V and 0 bases at J, with 7 bases between. The CDR3 loop is CASSEDRSSYNEQFF. The CDR3 DNA sequence: TGTGCCAGCAGTGAAGATCGGAGCTCCTACAATGAGCAGTTCTTC.

J is TRBJ2-3 and V is TRBV5-1, with D maybe TRBD2 (6 bases). Germline loops: CDR1 SGHRS, CDR2 YFSETQ. The CDR3 is made up of 13 amino acids. V shed 0 bases and J shed 6 bases, with 8 bases lying between them. As DNA, the CDR3 is TGCGCCAGCAGCTTGGGACGGGAGGATACGCAGTATTTT. Translated: CASSLGREDTQYF.

The rearrangement uses TRBV7-3 and TRBJ2-7, with D possibly TRBD2 on 6 matching bases. This CDR3 is 14 amino acids long. The ends were cut back, 5 bases at V and 2 bases at J, with 13 bases in the middle. The germline CDR1 and CDR2 sequences are SGHTA and FQGTGA. The DNA for the CDR3 is TGTGCCAGCAGCCGACTAGTCGGAACCTACGAGCAGTACTTC. This encodes CASSRLVGTYEQYF. Full variable domain (remainder filled in from reference TRBV7-3 and TRBJ2-7): GAGVSQTPSNKVTEKGKYVELRCDPISGHTALYWYRQSLGQGPEFLIYFQGTGAADDSGLPNDRFFAVRPEGSVSTLKIQRTERGDSAVYLCASSRLVGTYEQYFGPGTRLTVT.

This rearrangement joins TRBV14 to TRBJ2-7; no definite D call. This CDR3 comprises 10 residues. Germline CDR1 reads SGHDN; CDR2 reads FVKESK. V dropped 4 bases and J dropped 6 bases, with 4 bases sitting between them. CDR3 in DNA: TGTGCCAGCAGCCGGGGCGAGCAGTACTTC. This codes for CASSRGEQYF.

CDR3 protein: CATSRNYRVGGYTF. CDR3 coding DNA: TGTGCCACCAGCAGAAACTACAGGGTGGGTGGCTACACCTTC. The chain is built from TRBV15 and TRBJ1-2; TRBD1 might be the D (6 bases). Per germline, CDR1 LNHNV and CDR2 YYDKDF (reference sequence). The V end lost 2 bases, the J end lost 7 bases, and 14 bases lay between the germline ends. There are 14 residues in the CDR3.

The chain joins TRBV18 to TRBJ2-3; D gene uncertain. Germline V CDR1 and CDR2: KGHSH, LQKENI. Trimming took 0 bases from V and 0 from J, leaving 4 bases between them. The CDR3 covers 14 residues. CDR3 in DNA: TGTGCCAGCTCACCACCTTCGAGCACAGATACGCAGTATTTT. Its protein product is CASSPPSSTDTQYF.

V and J are TRBV20-1 and TRBJ2-5; no clear D. V gave up 6 bases and J gave up 4 bases, with 9 bases separating them. The CDR3 extends over 11 amino acids. CDR1 and CDR2 from the germline V gene are DFQATT and SNEGSKA (reference sequence). The DNA of the CDR3 is TGCAGTGCCGCCCCTACAGAGACCCAGTACTTC. Translating gives CSAAPTETQYF.

The chain couples TRBV7-2 to TRBJ1-1; no reliable D call. The CDR3 has 14 residues. Germline values: CDR1 SGHTA, CDR2 FQGNSA. The V end lost 3 bases, the J end lost 4 bases, and 12 bases lay between the germline ends. DNA of the CDR3: TGTGCCAGCAGCTTTCAGGCCTCCCCCACTGAAGCTTTCTTT. Amino acids: CASSFQASPTEAFF.

The chain links TRBV5-6 to TRBJ2-3; D remains unclear. Trimming cost V 0 bases and J 6 bases, with 14 bases left between them. CDR1 SGHDT and CDR2 YYEEEE come from the germline V gene. The CDR3 runs to 15 residues. This CDR3 is CASSLVGPTADTQYF. The DNA for the CDR3 is TGTGCCAGCAGCTTGGTTGGGCCGACTGCGGATACGCAGTATTTT.

This clone showed up just a few times. The genes are TRBV29-1 and TRBJ1-2; TRBD1 matches 9 bases. This CDR3 is built from 13 residues. Germline values: CDR1 SQVTM, CDR2 ANQGSEA. The ends lost 7 bases at V and 8 bases at J; junction bases unmatched: 11. The CDR3 sequence: CSAGGQGTLGYTF. The CDR3 DNA sequence: TGCAGCGCCGGGGGACAGGGAACATTGGGCTACACCTTC.

This chain uses TRBV28 with TRBJ2-3, with 10 bases lining up with TRBD2. The CDR3 runs 16 residues. In germline, CDR1 is MDHEN, CDR2 SYDVKM. The V and J ends lost 2 bases and 6 bases, in that order; junction bases with no gene match: 8. The CDR3, as DNA: TGTGCCAGCAGTTTACGGACTAGCGGTGGGTTTGATACGCAGTATTTT. Encoded protein: CASSLRTSGGFDTQYF.

This chain uses TRBV9 with TRBJ1-2; no firm D call. The CDR3 consists of 14 residues. Germline CDR1 SGDLS, CDR2 YYNGEE. V dropped 2 bases and J dropped 8 bases, with 16 bases sitting between them. The CDR3 loop is CASSVLGYGRGYTF. Here the CDR3 DNA reads TGTGCCAGCAGCGTCCTCGGTTACGGGAGAGGCTACACCTTC.

This clone was found once. The V and J genes are TRBV27 and TRBJ2-2; D tentatively fits TRBD1 or TRBD2 (5 bases each). This CDR3 region has 15 residues. Germline loops: CDR1 MNHEY, CDR2 SMNVEV (reference sequence). V lost 5 bases and J 6 bases, leaving 16 bases between the germline ends. The CDR3 is CASSPRGRDAGELFF. CDR3 bases: TGTGCCAGCAGTCCTCGGGGCAGGGACGCCGGGGAGCTGTTTTTT.

This clone was seen more than once but under ten times. The same CDR3 is also encoded by other DNA sequences in this sample. The chain couples TRBV7-9 to TRBJ2-2; 8 bases agree with TRBD2. Trimming cost V 0 bases and J 3 bases; bases outside gene matches: 0. The V gene's germline CDR1 is SEHNR and CDR2 FQNEAQ (reference sequence). This CDR3 is built from 15 residues. The CDR3 sequence: CASSLALADTGELFF. The CDR3 DNA follows: TGTGCCAGCAGCTTAGCACTAGCGGACACCGGGGAGCTGTTTTTT.

This sequence joins TRBV9 and TRBJ1-2; D gene unclear. V was pared by 0 bases and J by 8 bases, with 17 bases between. The germline gives CDR1 SGDLS, CDR2 YYNGEE. CDR3 length equals 15 residues. CDR3 sequence: CASSVDSGRSQGYTF. The CDR3 region has the DNA TGTGCCAGCAGCGTAGATTCAGGACGCAGCCAGGGCTACACCTTC.

This chain links TRBV4-1 with TRBJ2-6; 8 bases line up with TRBD1. The germline V gene has CDR1 MGHRA and CDR2 YSYEKL. The CDR3 sequence is 19 residues long. Trimming removed 2 bases from V and 3 bases from J; junction bases left unmatched: 12. CDR3 bases: TGCGCCAGCAGCCAACCCAAGGCAGGGGGCGCGGGTGGGGCCAACGTCCTGACTTTC. Translated, it gives CASSQPKAGGAGGANVLTF.

J is TRBJ2-3 and V is TRBV30; possibly TRBD2 for D (6 bases). Germline assignment: CDR1 GTSNPN and CDR2 SVGIG (reference sequence). V was shortened by 3 bases and J by 5 bases, with 6 bases between the two germline ends. The CDR3 is 11 amino acids. CDR3 residues: CAWRRGDTQYF. The CDR3 region has the DNA TGTGCCTGGAGGCGGGGAGATACGCAGTATTTT.

The chain joins TRBV4-1 to TRBJ1-6; D is perhaps TRBD1 (6 bases). The CDR3 is 16 residues long. V lost 3 bases to trimming and J lost 14 bases, with 23 bases between them. CDR1 is MGHRA, CDR2 YSYEKL, per germline. Here the CDR3 reads CASSHGTSGSLDTLHF. CDR3 coding DNA: TGCGCCAGCAGCCACGGGACATCTGGATCCTTAGACACCCTCCACTTT.

The chain combines TRBV30 with TRBJ2-7; 8 bases map to TRBD1. The germline V gene encodes CDR1 GTSNPN and CDR2 SVGIG (reference sequence). This CDR3 is 12 amino acids long. V trimming: 5 bases; J trimming: 6 bases; junction bases outside the gene matches: 6. The CDR3 region is CAWDRGEAEQYF. CDR3 in DNA: TGTGCCTGGGACAGGGGAGAGGCCGAGCAGTACTTC.

With regard to this clone: The junction shows a germline mismatch at one end, possibly a read error. The chain combines TRBV2 with TRBJ2-7, with TRBD1 identical over 7 bases. The CDR3 runs to 10 residues. Germline CDR1 and CDR2: SNHLY and FYNNEI. The CDR3 reads CASSDRDSLF. The CDR3 nucleotides are TGTGCCAGCAGTGACCGGGACAGCCTCTTC.

V is TRBV5-1 and J is TRBJ2-3, with a tentative D call TRBD2 (6 bases). The CDR3 loop spans 17 amino acids. Trimming took 0 bases from V and 2 from J, leaving 16 bases between them. CDR1 SGHRS and CDR2 YFSETQ come from the germline V gene. This chain's CDR3 is CASSLGSAGTYTDTQYF. The CDR3 coding sequence is TGCGCCAGCAGCTTGGGTAGTGCGGGGACCTACACAGATACGCAGTATTTT.